This T cell receptor (beta chain) stems from a study of post-analysis software for immune sequencing data. In the study overall: Disease trajectories encompassed relapsing-remitting, secondary progressive and progressive-relapsing multiple sclerosis.

The CDR3 loop spans 15 amino acids. Germline CDR1 and CDR2: SNHLY and FYNNEI. Losses at the gene ends were 5 bases for V and 12 bases for J; bases not matched to a gene: 19. Built from TCR beta cDNA, the libraries had unique molecular identifiers in them. Starting from roughly 1.1 to 9.2 million T cells, the study yielded roughly 0.5 million cDNA molecules. TCRdb called the PCR reads again in MiXCR, with one record for every CDR3 protein. This sample yields around 710,000 distinct CDR3 sequences, of which about 43% are seen a single time; approximately 4.4% belongs to the top ten. Only one count was recorded for this clonotype. What it binds is unknown. Study-level findings and limits: Multiple sclerosis was associated with a significant reduction in normalized Chao1 diversity relative to controls. The five TRBV segments detected at higher frequency in patients than in controls included TRBV5-6, TRBV5-1 and TRBV20-1.

This chain joins TRBV2 and TRBJ2-7, with 7 positions matching TRBD1. The sequenced sample was blood. The receptor was derived from a girl aged 5 to 17 with multiple sclerosis. For the CDR3, the DNA is TGTGCCAGCAGTTCAACAGGGGAGACTGCGCCCCAGGGGTACTTC. It specifies CASSSTGETAPQGYF.